This record covers a single T cell receptor (beta chain). This record comes from a study of blood T cell repertoires in COVID-19. Across the study: The origin of the acute and convalescent COVID-19 samples was the United States, Italy and Spain. In each case, the material was cDNA or gDNA derived from T cells, B-cell-depleted T cells, or PBMCs.

In the study's own analysis: Amplified reference gene primers provided the basis for estimating nucleated cell counts. The data were produced by immunoSEQ multiplex PCR, yet TCRdb's version contains in-frame clones alone and is incomplete. V and J calls and clone size follow that table, whereas D and trimming were derived from the DNA. The repertoire consists of about 150,000 clones, with roughly 84% occurring once and the leading ten covering 8% to 9%. The V end was cut by 1 base, the J end by 11 bases, with 14 bases between. CDR1 is LGHDT and CDR2 is YNNKEL in the germline V gene (reference sequence). There are 13 residues in the CDR3.

Input material: peripheral blood. The sequence derives from a woman aged 60-75 years with COVID-19, enrolled during active disease. The chain is built from TRBV3-1 (or the pseudogene TRBV3-2) and TRBJ1-1; TRBD1 is a possible D gene (5 bases). This CDR3 reads CASSQGGRQEAFF. The CDR3 nucleotides are TGTGCCAGCAGCCAAGGGGGGAGGCAGGAGGCTTTCTTT.